The entry that follows covers one T cell receptor (beta chain) sequence. What it binds is unknown. These data belong to a study of cytomegalovirus exposure and HLA in healthy donors. Study overall: Unique TCRs from HLA-typed donors, 75 million to 100 million of them, were held in an early data release.

Researchers ran the PCR with 60 Vbeta and 13 Jbeta primers. Assay: immunoSEQ multiplex PCR; the TCRdb copy retains only in-frame clones and omits some. This sample has some 150,000 clones, with about four fifths found just once. Although they were nominally healthy when sampled, donors likely had unrecorded immune exposures. CDR3 length: 16 residues. Germline values: CDR1 SGHRS, CDR2 YFSETQ. V was trimmed by 0 bases and J by 7 bases, leaving 14 bases between them. General study results and limits: The records held CMV serostatus as the only immune exposure information.

Sequenced: PBMCs. The sequence was obtained from a male donor in good health and CMV-seronegative. This rearrangement joins TRBV5-1 to TRBJ1-6; D gene uncertain. CDR3 sequence reads: CASSLVGESINSPLHF. The CDR3 DNA sequence: TGCGCCAGCAGCTTGGTGGGAGAATCTATAAATTCACCCCTCCACTTT.